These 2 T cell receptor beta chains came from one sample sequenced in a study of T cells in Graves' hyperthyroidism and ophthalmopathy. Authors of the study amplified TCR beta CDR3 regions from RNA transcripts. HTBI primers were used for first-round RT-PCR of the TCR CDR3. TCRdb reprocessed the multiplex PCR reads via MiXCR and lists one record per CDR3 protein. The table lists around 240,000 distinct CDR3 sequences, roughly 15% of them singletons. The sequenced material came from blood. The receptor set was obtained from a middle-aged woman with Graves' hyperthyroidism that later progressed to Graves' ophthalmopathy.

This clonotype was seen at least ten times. CDR3 sequence (DNA): TGCAGTGCTAGTGTGGGGGGGAAGGGCTCACCCCTCCACTTT. Amino acid sequence: CSASVGGKGSPLHF. The chain has TRBV20-1 and TRBJ1-6; a possible D gene is TRBD1 (5 bases). This CDR3 region has 14 residues. Per germline, CDR1 DFQATT and CDR2 SNEGSKA (reference sequence). With 3 bases removed from V and 10 bases from J, the gap between germline ends came to 16 bases.

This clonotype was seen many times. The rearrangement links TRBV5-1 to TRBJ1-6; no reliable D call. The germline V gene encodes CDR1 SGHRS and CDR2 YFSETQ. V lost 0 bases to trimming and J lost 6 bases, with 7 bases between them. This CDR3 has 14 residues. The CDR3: CASSLDGSNSPLHF. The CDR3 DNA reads TGCGCCAGCAGCTTGGATGGATCTAATTCACCCCTCCACTTT.